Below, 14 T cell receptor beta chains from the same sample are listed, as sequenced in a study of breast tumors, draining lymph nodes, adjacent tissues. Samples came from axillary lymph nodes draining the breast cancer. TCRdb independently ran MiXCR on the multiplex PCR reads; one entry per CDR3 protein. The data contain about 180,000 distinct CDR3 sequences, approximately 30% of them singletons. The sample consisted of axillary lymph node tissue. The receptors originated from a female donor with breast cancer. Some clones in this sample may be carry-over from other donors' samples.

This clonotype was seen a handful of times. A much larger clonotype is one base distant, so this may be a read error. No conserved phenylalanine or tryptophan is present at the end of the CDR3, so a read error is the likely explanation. This CDR3 reads CASSSSGQPYEQYL. The CDR3 DNA sequence: TGTGCCAGCAGCTCGTCAGGGCAGCCCTACGAGCAGTACCTC. The chain has TRBV7-9 and TRBJ2-7; tentatively, D is TRBD1 (5 bases). Trimming removed 4 bases at V and 2 bases at J, with 12 bases between. The CDR3 consists of 14 residues. The V gene's germline CDR1 is SEHNR and CDR2 FQNEAQ (reference sequence).

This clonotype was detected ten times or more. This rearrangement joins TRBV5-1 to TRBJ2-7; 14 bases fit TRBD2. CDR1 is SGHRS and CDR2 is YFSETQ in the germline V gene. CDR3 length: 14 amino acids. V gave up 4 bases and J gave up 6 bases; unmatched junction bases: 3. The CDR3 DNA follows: TGCGCCAGCAGCCCAGGGACTAGCGGGGGCGAGCAGTACTTC. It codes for CASSPGTSGGEQYF.

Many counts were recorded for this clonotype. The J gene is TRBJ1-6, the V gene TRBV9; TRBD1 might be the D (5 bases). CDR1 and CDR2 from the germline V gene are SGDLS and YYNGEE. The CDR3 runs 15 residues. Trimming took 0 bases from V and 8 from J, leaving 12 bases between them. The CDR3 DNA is TGTGCCAGCAGCGTAGCTCCAGGGAGGGATTCACCCCTCCACTTT. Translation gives CASSVAPGRDSPLHF.

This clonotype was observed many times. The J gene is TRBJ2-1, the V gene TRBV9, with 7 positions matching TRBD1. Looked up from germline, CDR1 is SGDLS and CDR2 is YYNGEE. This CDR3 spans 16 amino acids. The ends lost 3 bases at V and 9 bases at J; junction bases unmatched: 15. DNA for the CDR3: TGTGCCAGCAGCGCCCATATAGGAACAGGGGTAGGTGAGCAGTTCTTC. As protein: CASSAHIGTGVGEQFF.

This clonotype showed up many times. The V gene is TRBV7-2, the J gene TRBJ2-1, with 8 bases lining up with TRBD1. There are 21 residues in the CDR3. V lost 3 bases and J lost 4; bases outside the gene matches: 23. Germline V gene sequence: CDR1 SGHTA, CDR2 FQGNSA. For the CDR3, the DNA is TGTGCCAGCAGCTTGGACGAGAACCGGGACAGGAGGCGGGCTAGGTACAATGAGCAGTTCTTC. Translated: CASSLDENRDRRRARYNEQFF.

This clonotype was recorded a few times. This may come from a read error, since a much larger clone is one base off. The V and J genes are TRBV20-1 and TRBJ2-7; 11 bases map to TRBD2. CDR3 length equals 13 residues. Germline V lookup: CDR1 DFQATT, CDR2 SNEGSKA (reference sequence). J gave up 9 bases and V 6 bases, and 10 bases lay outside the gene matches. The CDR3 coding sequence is TGCAGTGCCCGACTAGCGGGGCTGGGCGCGCAGTACTTC. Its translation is CSARLAGLGAQYF.

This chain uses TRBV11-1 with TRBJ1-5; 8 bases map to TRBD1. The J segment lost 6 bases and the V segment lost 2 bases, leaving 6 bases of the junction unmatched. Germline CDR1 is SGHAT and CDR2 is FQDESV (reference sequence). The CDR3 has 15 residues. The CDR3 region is CASSLPGGVCQPQHF. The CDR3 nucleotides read TGTGCCAGCAGCTTACCAGGGGGCGTCTGTCAGCCCCAGCATTTT.

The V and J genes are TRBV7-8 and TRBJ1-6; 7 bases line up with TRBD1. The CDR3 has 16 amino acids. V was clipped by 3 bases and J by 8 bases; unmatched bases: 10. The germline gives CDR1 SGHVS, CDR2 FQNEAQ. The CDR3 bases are TGTGCCAGCAGCTTGGATGGGGGGCAGGGGGATTCACCCCTCCACTTT. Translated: CASSLDGGQGDSPLHF.

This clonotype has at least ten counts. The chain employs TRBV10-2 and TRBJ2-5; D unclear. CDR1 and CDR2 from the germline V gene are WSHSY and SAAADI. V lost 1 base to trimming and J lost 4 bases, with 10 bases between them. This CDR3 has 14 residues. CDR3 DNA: TGCGCCAGCAGTGAGTACGGACCCCGAGAGACCCAGTACTTC. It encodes CASSEYGPRETQYF.

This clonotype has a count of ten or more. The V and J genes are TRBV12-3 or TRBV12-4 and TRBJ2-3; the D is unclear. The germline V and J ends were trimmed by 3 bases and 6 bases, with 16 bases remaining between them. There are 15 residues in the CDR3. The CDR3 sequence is CASSLGDGRPDTQYF. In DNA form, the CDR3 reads TGTGCCAGCAGTTTGGGTGATGGTCGCCCGGATACGCAGTATTTT.

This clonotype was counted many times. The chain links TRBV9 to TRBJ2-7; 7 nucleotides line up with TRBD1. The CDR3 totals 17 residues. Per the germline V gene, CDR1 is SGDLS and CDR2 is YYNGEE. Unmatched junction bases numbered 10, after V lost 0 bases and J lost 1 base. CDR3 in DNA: TGTGCCAGCAGCGTAGCCCCCTCCTCGGGACAGTCCTACGAGCAGTACTTC. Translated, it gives CASSVAPSSGQSYEQYF.

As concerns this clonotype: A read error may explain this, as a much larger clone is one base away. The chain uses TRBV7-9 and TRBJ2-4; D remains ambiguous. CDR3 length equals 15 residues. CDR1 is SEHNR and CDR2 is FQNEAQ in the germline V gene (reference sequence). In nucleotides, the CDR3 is TGTGCCAGCAGCATACCCGGGCCGCTAGGAAACATTCAGTGCTTC. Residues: CASSIPGPLGNIQCF.

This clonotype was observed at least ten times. The CDR3 DNA sequence: TGTGCCAGCAGAGGGGGCAACGGAAATTCACCCCTCCACTTT. It yields the protein CASRGGNGNSPLHF. The chain uses TRBV27 and TRBJ1-6; 7 bases fit TRBD1. Germline CDR1 and CDR2: MNHEY and SMNVEV (reference sequence). The CDR3 loop spans 14 amino acids. V dropped 6 bases and J dropped 7; count of bases not matched to a gene: 6.

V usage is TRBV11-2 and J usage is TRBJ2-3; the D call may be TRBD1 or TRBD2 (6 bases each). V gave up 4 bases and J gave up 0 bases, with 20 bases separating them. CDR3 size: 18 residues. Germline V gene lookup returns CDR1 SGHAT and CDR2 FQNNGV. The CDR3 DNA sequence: TGTGCCAGCAGCTCGGCCCTCGGGGGCACTGATAGCACAGATACGCAGTATTTT. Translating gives CASSSALGGTDSTDTQYF.